Listed below are T cell receptor beta chains from one sample, sequenced in a study of T cell repertoires in cytomegalovirus infection. TCRdb itself ran the reads through MiXCR, one entry per CDR3 protein. Of approximately 170,000 distinct CDR3 sequences listed, about an eighth are singletons. The specimen was PBMCs. The receptor set was obtained from a human donor in good health (CMV status not recorded). Some clones in this sample may be carry-over from other donors' samples. Each CDR3 is given with its conserved first and last residue. D genes are given only for firm matches. Size is stated for part of the rows, as once, few or many counts, or as a class when the clone is expanded.

>-|13|many|TRBJ2-7|TRBV7-9
TGTGCCAGCGAGGAGGGACCTCTTTACGAGCAGTACTTC
CASEEGPLYEQYF
>-|12|many|TRBJ2-7|TRBV7-9
TGTGCCAGCAGCTCCGACCTCCTCGAGCAGTACTTC
CASSSDLLEQYF
>-|13|few|TRBJ2-2|TRBV10-3
TGTGCCATCAGTCAGTTGAACACCGGGGAGCTGTTTTTT
CAISQLNTGELFF
>-|13|-|TRBJ2-6|TRBV29-1
TGCAGCGTTGTTGAGTCTGGGGCCAACGTCCTGACTTTC
CSVVESGANVLTF
>TRBD1|14|-|TRBJ1-2|TRBV25-1
TGTGCCAGCAGTGAATGGCAGGGGGCAGGGGGCTACACCTTC
CASSEWQGAGGYTF
>-|15|few|TRBJ2-7|TRBV6-5
TGTGCCAGCAGTTACAGGGACGAGGGTCCCTACGAGCAGTACTTC
CASSYRDEGPYEQYF
>-|13|-|TRBJ2-2|TRBV29-1
TGCAGCGTGCTGGGGCCCCTAGGCGGGGAGCTGTTTTTT
CSVLGPLGGELFF
>TRBD1|15|few|TRBJ2-2|TRBV29-1
TGCAGCGTTCGGGACAGAGGGTCGAACACCGGGGAGCTGTTTTTT
CSVRDRGSNTGELFF
>-|14|few|TRBJ1-5|TRBV7-9
TGTGCCAGCAGCTTAGGGACGTTCAATCAGCCCCAGCATTTT
CASSLGTFNQPQHF
>TRBD1|15|many|TRBJ2-3|TRBV28
TGTGCCAGCAGAACCGACAGGGGGCTTTCAGATACGCAGTATTTT
CASRTDRGLSDTQYF
>-|15|-|TRBJ2-6|TRBV7-6
TGTGCCAGCAGCTTGGTGGCCTCTGGGGCCAACGTCCTGACTTTC
CASSLVASGANVLTF
>-|13|few|TRBJ2-4|TRBV5-1
TGCGCCAGCAGCTTGGGCCCACTAAACATTCAGTACTTC
CASSLGPLNIQYF
>TRBD1|14|-|TRBJ1-5|TRBV19
TGTGCCACCAAGGACGACAGGGCCTTACAGCCCCAGCATTTT
CATKDDRALQPQHF
>-|13|many|TRBJ2-1|TRBV7-9
TGTGCCAGCAGCTTTGCTGTGGACAATGAGCAGTTCTTC
CASSFAVDNEQFF
>TRBD1|18|many|TRBJ2-7|TRBV7-2
TGTGCCAGCAGCTTAGATTTTTACGGGCAGGGGGCCTCCTACGAGCAGTACTTC
CASSLDFYGQGASYEQYF
>-|15|-|TRBJ2-7|TRBV4-1
TGCGCCAGCAGCCAAGAGGAGGGCCTCTCCTACGAGCAGTACTTC
CASSQEEGLSYEQYF
>TRBD1|13|-|TRBJ1-2|TRBV2
TGTGCCAGCAGTGATACAGGGGGCTATGGCTACACCTTC
CASSDTGGYGYTF
>-|15|-|TRBJ2-3|TRBV27
TGTGCCAGCAGTTTTGGGGCAGGGCTCACAGATACGCAGTATTTT
CASSFGAGLTDTQYF
>-|14|many|TRBJ2-1|TRBV19
TGTGCCAGTAGGAGTAGGCCGTCCTACAATGAGCAGTTCTTC
CASRSRPSYNEQFF
>TRBD1|14|many|TRBJ1-1|TRBV28
TGTGCCAGCAGTTTAGCAGGGGGTTTAACTGAAGCTTTCTTT
CASSLAGGLTEAFF
>-|14|-|TRBJ1-1|TRBV5-1
TGCGCCAGCAGCTTGGTGGCAGAGCGGACTGAAGCTTTCTTT
CASSLVAERTEAFF
>TRBD1|15|many|TRBJ1-3|TRBV29-1
TGCAGCGTTCTGACAGGGCTACCTTCTGGAAACACCATATATTTT
CSVLTGLPSGNTIYF
>-|15|few|TRBJ1-5|TRBV18
TGTGCCAGCTCACCAGATGGTCATCCCAATCAGCCCCAGCATTTT
CASSPDGHPNQPQHF
>-|17|few|TRBJ2-1|TRBV10-3
TGTGCCATCAGTGGGGACCCTCAGGGGGGAAGGGGCAATGAGCAGTTCTTC
CAISGDPQGGRGNEQFF
>-|14|few|TRBJ1-2|TRBV23-1
TGCGCCAGCAGTCAAAGGGGCAAGGAGTCTGGCTACACCTTC
CASSQRGKESGYTF
>-|16|many|TRBJ1-5|TRBV6-6
TGTGCCAGCAGTTACCGGAGGAGAGATAGCAATCAGCCCCAGCATTTT
CASSYRRRDSNQPQHF
>-|15|-|TRBJ2-1|TRBV5-4
TGTGCCAGCAGACCACTAGCTACAGGGTACAATGAGCAGTTCTTC
CASRPLATGYNEQFF
>-|15|few|TRBJ1-4|TRBV25-1
TGTGCCAGCAGTGAATTCCGGGAAACTAATGAAAAACTGTTTTTT
CASSEFRETNEKLFF
>-|14|-|TRBJ2-7|TRBV7-1
TGTGCCAGCAGCCCCCAGGGGGAGGTCGACGAGCAGTACTTC
CASSPQGEVDEQYF
>TRBD1|17|few|TRBJ2-7|TRBV20-1
TGCAGTGCTAGAGAAATTGGGAGACAGGGACCCCCCTACGAGCAGTACTTC
CSAREIGRQGPPYEQYF
>TRBD1|13|-|TRBJ2-5|TRBV11-2
TGTGCCAGCAGTTGGACAGGGGAAGGGACCCAGTACTTC
CASSWTGEGTQYF
>-|14|few|TRBJ2-5|TRBV30
TGTGCCTGGACCAGTCGGGGGGCCGGAGAGACCCAGTACTTC
CAWTSRGAGETQYF
>TRBD1|17|few|TRBJ1-5|TRBV7-9
TGTGCCAGCAGCTTAGAGGGACAGAGGGATGGCAATCAGCCCCAGCATTTT
CASSLEGQRDGNQPQHF
>-|16|many|TRBJ2-3|TRBV7-3
TGTGCCAGCAGCCCAAAGGGAGGAGGGGTTTCAGATACGCAGTATTTT
CASSPKGGGVSDTQYF
>TRBD1|18|-|TRBJ1-5|TRBV28
TGTGCCAGCAGACTCAGGACAGGGGCCGATTGGGGCAATCAGCCCCAGCATTTT
CASRLRTGADWGNQPQHF
>TRBD1|15|few|TRBJ1-1|TRBV6-5
TGTGCCAGCAGTGTACAGACAGGGCGGTTCTCTGAAGCTTTCTTT
CASSVQTGRFSEAFF
>-|13|-|TRBJ1-2|TRBV7-9
TGTGCCAGCATAAGGGAGGGGGACTATGGCTACACCTTC
CASIREGDYGYTF
>-|15|many|TRBJ2-7|TRBV28
TGTGCCAGCAGCCTGAACTGGGATATGAGATACGAGCAGTACTTC
CASSLNWDMRYEQYF
>-|17|-|TRBJ2-2|TRBV6-1
TGTGCCAGCCGTCGTGCATCACAGGGCTCGGACACCGGGGAGCTGTTTTTT
CASRRASQGSDTGELFF
>-|13|few|TRBJ2-4|TRBV25-1
TGTGCCAGCAGCAAGGGGGGGGCGGACATTCAGTACTTC
CASSKGGADIQYF
>TRBD1|14|many|TRBJ2-7|TRBV7-9
TGTGCCAGCAGCTTAGTGACAGGGGGAAACGAGCAGTACTTC
CASSLVTGGNEQYF
>TRBD1|18|many|TRBJ1-6|TRBV6-6
TGTGCCAGCAGTGATGAGGTACAGGGGTTATCCTATAATTCACCCCTCCACTTT
CASSDEVQGLSYNSPLHF
>TRBD2|15|many|TRBJ2-7|TRBV7-8
TGTGCCAGCAGAGGTAGGACTAGCGCCTCCTACGAGCAGTACTTC
CASRGRTSASYEQYF
>-|14|many|TRBJ1-1|TRBV7-9
TGTGCCAGCAGCGCGGACAGCGTGAACACTGAAGCTTTCTTT
CASSADSVNTEAFF
>TRBD2|14|many|TRBJ2-1|TRBV4-2
TGTGCCAGCAGCCAACCAAGCGGGAGCAATGAGCAGTTCTTC
CASSQPSGSNEQFF
>TRBD1|15|many|TRBJ2-7|TRBV29-1
TGCAGCGTTGAGGACCCGACAGGGTCGAACTACGAGCAGTACTTC
CSVEDPTGSNYEQYF
>-|12|-|TRBJ2-2|TRBV6-2/TRBV6-3
TGTGCCAGCAGGGAGAGGCCCGGGGAGCTGTTTTTT
CASRERPGELFF
>TRBD1|14|many|TRBJ1-4|TRBV6-5
TGTGCCAGCAGTTACCGGACAGGGGGTGAAAAACTGTTTTTT
CASSYRTGGEKLFF
>TRBD2|20|few|TRBJ2-7|TRBV27
TGTGCCAGCAGTCCATCTCAGGCGGGAGGGCCCCGCCTAAGCTCCTACGAGCAGTACTTC
CASSPSQAGGPRLSSYEQYF
>-|16|-|TRBJ2-1|TRBV24-1
TGTGCCACCAGTGAGCCTACAGGTAGCTCCTACAATGAGCAGTTCTTC
CATSEPTGSSYNEQFF
>-|14|-|TRBJ2-7|TRBV14
TGTGCCAGCAGCCTTCGAGCGCGACCCCGCGAGCAGTACTTC
CASSLRARPREQYF
>TRBD1|13|many|TRBJ1-1|TRBV19
TGTGCCAGTGTGCCGGGACAGCACACTGAAGCTTTCTTT
CASVPGQHTEAFF
>-|18|many|TRBJ2-1|TRBV6-2/TRBV6-3
TGTGCCAGCAGTTACCCCTATAAGGGGAAGAACTCCTACAATGAGCAGTTCTTC
CASSYPYKGKNSYNEQFF
>TRBD1|16|-|TRBJ1-5|TRBV7-9
TGTGCCAGCACTATGGTGGGACAGGGAGGGAATCAGCCCCAGCATTTT
CASTMVGQGGNQPQHF